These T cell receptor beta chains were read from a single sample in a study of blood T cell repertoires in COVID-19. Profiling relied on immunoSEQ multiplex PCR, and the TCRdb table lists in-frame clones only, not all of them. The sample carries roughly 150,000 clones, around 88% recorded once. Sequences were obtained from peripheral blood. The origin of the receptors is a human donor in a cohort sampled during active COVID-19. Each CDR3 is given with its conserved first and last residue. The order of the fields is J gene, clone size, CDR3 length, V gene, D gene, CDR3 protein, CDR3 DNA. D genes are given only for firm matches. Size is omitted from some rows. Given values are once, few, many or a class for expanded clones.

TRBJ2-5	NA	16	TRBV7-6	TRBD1	CASSTSWDRGKETQYF	TGTGCCAGCAGCACTAGTTGGGACAGGGGTAAAGAGACCCAGTACTTC
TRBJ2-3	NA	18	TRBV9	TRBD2	CASSVHPGSGRTTDTQYF	TGTGCCAGCAGCGTCCACCCTGGTAGCGGGAGGACCACAGATACGCAGTATTTT
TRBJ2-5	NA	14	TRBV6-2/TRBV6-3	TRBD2	CASSYTRGGETQYF	TGTGCCAGCAGTTACACGCGGGGGGGCGAGACCCAGTACTTC
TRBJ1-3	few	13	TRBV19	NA	CASSIGQGNTIYF	TGTGCCAGTAGTATCGGACAGGGAAACACCATATATTTT
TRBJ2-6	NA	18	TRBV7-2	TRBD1	CASSFHGQGSSGANVLTF	TGTGCCAGCAGCTTTCACGGACAGGGGAGCTCTGGGGCCAACGTCCTGACTTTC
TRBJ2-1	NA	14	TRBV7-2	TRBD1	CASSLGSQGAEQFF	TGTGCCAGCAGCTTAGGAAGCCAGGGGGCTGAGCAGTTCTTC
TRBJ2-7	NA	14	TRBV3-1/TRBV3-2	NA	CASSQDPTDYEQYF	TGTGCCAGCAGCCAAGACCCTACAGACTACGAGCAGTACTTC
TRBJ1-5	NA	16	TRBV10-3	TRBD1	CAISERQGISNQPQHF	TGTGCCATCAGTGAGAGACAGGGGATTAGCAATCAGCCCCAGCATTTT
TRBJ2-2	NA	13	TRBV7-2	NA	CASSFGNTGELFF	TGTGCCAGCAGCTTTGGCAACACCGGGGAGCTGTTTTTT
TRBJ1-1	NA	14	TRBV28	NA	CASSLQALNTEAFF	TGTGCCAGCAGTTTACAGGCCTTAAACACTGAAGCTTTCTTT
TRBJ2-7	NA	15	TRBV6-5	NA	CASSYSNARAYEQYF	TGTGCCAGCAGTTACTCGAATGCCCGGGCCTACGAGCAGTACTTC
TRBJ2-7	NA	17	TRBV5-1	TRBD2	CASSLGGAGAQFYEQYF	TGCGCCAGCAGCTTGGGGGGAGCGGGAGCACAATTCTACGAGCAGTACTTC
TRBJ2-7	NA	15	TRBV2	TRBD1	CASSEGQGLSYEQYF	TGTGCCAGCAGTGAGGGACAGGGGCTCTCCTACGAGCAGTACTTC
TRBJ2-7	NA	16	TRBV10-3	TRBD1	CAISESGTGGFREQYF	TGTGCCATCAGTGAAAGTGGGACAGGGGGTTTTAGGGAGCAGTACTTC
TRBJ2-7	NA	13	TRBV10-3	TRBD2	CAISGRGVGEQYF	TGTGCCATCAGTGGGCGGGGGGTAGGCGAGCAGTACTTC
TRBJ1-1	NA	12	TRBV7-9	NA	CASIKQGTEAFF	TGTGCCAGCATCAAACAGGGCACTGAAGCTTTCTTT
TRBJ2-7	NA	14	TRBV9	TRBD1	CASSTTGGPYEQYF	TGTGCCAGCAGCACAACAGGGGGCCCCTACGAGCAGTACTTC
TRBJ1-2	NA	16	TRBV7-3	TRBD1	CASSLSGQAGGYGYTF	TGTGCCAGCAGCTTAAGCGGTCAGGCAGGGGGGTATGGCTACACCTTC
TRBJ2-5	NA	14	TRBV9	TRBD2	CASSVSGAQETQYF	TGTGCCAGCAGTGTTAGCGGGGCCCAAGAGACCCAGTACTTC
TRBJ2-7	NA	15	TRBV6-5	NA	CASRNSPLRDYEQYF	TGTGCCAGCAGAAACTCCCCACTTCGAGACTACGAGCAGTACTTC
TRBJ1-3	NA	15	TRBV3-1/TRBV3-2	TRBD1	CASSQDGTGGNTIYF	TGTGCCAGCAGCCAAGATGGGACAGGTGGAAACACCATATATTTT
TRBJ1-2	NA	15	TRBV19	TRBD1	CASSTDGQGFYGYTF	TGTGCCAGTAGTACCGACGGACAGGGATTCTATGGCTACACCTTC
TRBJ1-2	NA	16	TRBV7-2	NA	CASSLAGPGTSPGYTF	TGTGCCAGCAGCTTAGCGGGACCCGGGACATCGCCGGGCTACACCTTC
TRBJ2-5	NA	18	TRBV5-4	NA	CASILVGGASRYQETQYF	TGTGCCAGCATCCTAGTAGGAGGGGCCTCCAGGTACCAAGAGACCCAGTACTTC
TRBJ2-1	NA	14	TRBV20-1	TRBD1	CSASRGGALSEQFF	TGCAGTGCTAGTCGAGGGGGCGCACTAAGTGAGCAGTTCTTC
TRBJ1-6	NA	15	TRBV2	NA	CASTLTGIKGSPLHF	TGTGCCAGCACTCTGACAGGAATAAAGGGTTCACCCCTCCACTTT
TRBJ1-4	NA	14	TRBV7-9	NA	CASSLAGGNEKLFF	TGTGCCAGCAGCTTGGCGGGAGGCAATGAAAAACTGTTTTTT
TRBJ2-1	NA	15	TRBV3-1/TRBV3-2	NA	CASSREVLSNNEQFF	TGTGCCAGCAGCCGGGAGGTACTCTCCAACAATGAGCAGTTCTTC
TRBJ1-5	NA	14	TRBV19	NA	CASTIGGGGQPQHF	TGTGCCAGTACCATCGGCGGGGGGGGACAGCCCCAGCATTTT
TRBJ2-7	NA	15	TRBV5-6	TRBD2	CASSPTPREGYEQYF	TGTGCCAGCAGCCCTACTCCGCGGGAGGGCTACGAGCAGTACTTC
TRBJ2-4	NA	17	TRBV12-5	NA	CASSTRGNRAAKNIQYF	TGTGCTAGCTCTACAAGGGGGAACAGGGCGGCCAAAAACATTCAGTACTTC
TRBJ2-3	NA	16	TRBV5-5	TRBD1	CASSSLGTGGSDTQYF	TGTGCCAGCAGCTCTTTAGGGACAGGGGGATCAGATACGCAGTATTTT
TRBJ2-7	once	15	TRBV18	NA	CASSRPGHGTYEQYF	TGTGCCAGCTCACGTCCGGGACATGGTACCTACGAGCAGTACTTC
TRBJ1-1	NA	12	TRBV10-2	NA	CASNNVATGAFF	TGCGCCAGCAACAACGTAGCCACTGGCGCTTTCTTT
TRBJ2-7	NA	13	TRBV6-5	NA	CASSRIRDNEQYF	TGTGCCAGCAGCCGAATTCGGGATAACGAGCAGTACTTC
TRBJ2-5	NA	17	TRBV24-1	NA	CATSDRLKSGGAETQYF	TGTGCCACCAGTGACCGTTTGAAGTCGGGGGGCGCGGAGACCCAGTACTTC
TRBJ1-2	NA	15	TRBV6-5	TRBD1	CASSYGTGKGYGYTF	TGTGCCAGCAGTTACGGGACAGGAAAGGGCTATGGCTACACCTTC
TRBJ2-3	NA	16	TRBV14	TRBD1	CASSLDRGLVVDTQYF	TGTGCCAGCAGCCTAGACAGGGGGTTGGTTGTGGATACGCAGTATTTT
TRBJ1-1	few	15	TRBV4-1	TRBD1	CASSQEQGLGTEAFF	TGCGCCAGCAGCCAAGAACAGGGGTTGGGCACTGAAGCTTTCTTT
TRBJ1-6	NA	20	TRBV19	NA	CASSIGSPGTRDSYNSPLHF	TGTGCCAGTAGTATAGGGAGCCCCGGGACTCGAGATTCCTATAATTCACCCCTCCACTTT
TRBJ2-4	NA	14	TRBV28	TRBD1	CASSSGDRINIQYF	TGTGCCAGCAGTTCCGGGGACAGGATAAACATTCAGTACTTC
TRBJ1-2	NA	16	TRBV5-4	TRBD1	CASSAGGTGKNNGYTF	TGTGCCAGCAGCGCGGGTGGGACAGGGAAGAACAATGGCTACACCTTC
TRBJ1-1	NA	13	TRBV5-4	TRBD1	CASKSQGDTEAFF	TGTGCCAGCAAGTCACAGGGGGACACTGAAGCTTTCTTT
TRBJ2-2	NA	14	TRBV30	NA	CAVSQGQGTGELFF	TGTGCCGTATCCCAGGGGCAAGGGACCGGGGAGCTGTTTTTT
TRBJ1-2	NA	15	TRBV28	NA	CASSFGGQSMYGYTF	TGTGCCAGCAGTTTCGGGGGGCAGTCTATGTATGGCTACACCTTC
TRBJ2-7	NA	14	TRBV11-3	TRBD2	CASSFPATSAKQYF	TGTGCCAGCAGCTTCCCGGCCACTAGCGCTAAGCAGTACTTC
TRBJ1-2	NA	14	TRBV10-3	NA	CATKGEGVNYGYTF	TGTGCCACCAAGGGTGAGGGGGTAAACTATGGCTACACCTTC
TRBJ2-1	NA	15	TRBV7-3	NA	CASSLSGGPNNEQFF	TGTGCCAGCAGCTTATCCGGGGGGCCTAACAATGAGCAGTTCTTC
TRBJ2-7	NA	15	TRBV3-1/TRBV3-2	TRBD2	CASSQALAGGLEQYF	TGTGCCAGCAGCCAGGCACTAGCGGGGGGGCTCGAGCAGTACTTC
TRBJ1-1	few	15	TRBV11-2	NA	CASSLGAGRHTEAFF	TGTGCCAGCAGCTTAGGGGCGGGTAGGCACACTGAAGCTTTCTTT
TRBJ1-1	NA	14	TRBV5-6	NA	CASNPRAGNTEAFF	TGTGCCAGCAACCCCCGTGCAGGGAACACTGAAGCTTTCTTT
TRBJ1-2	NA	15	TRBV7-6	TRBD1	CASSPRDRGGYGYTF	TGTGCCAGCAGCCCTCGGGACAGGGGTGGCTATGGCTACACCTTC
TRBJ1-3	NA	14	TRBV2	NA	CASTFSSSGNTIYF	TGTGCCAGCACTTTCTCTAGCTCTGGAAACACCATATATTTT
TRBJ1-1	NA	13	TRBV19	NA	CASKIGVNTEAFF	TGTGCCAGTAAAATCGGGGTAAACACTGAAGCTTTCTTT
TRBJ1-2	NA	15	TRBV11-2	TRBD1	CASSSRTGALYGYTF	TGTGCCAGCAGCTCTCGGACAGGGGCACTTTATGGCTACACCTTC